This T cell receptor (beta chain) appears in the sequencing data of a study of cytomegalovirus exposure and HLA in healthy donors. Study-wide results and limits: According to the study, roughly 160 TCR beta chains were cytomegalovirus-associated. The authors later found TCR association rates varying by HLA locus, with DRB1 most and HLA-C fewest. Later analysis revealed greater clonal expansion in HLA-associated TCR beta chains than in equally common others. For cytomegalovirus status, the classifier reportedly gave diagnoses with high specificity and sensitivity.

Primers included in the PCR were 60 Vbeta and 13 Jbeta primers. Measured with immunoSEQ multiplex PCR; TCRdb has only the in-frame clones, and not every one. This table has around 130,000 clones, roughly four fifths appearing once. Trimming left V 5 bases short and J 0 bases short, with 11 bases between. The CDR3 sequence is 14 residues long. Looked up from germline, CDR1 is LGHNA and CDR2 is YSLEER. In the case of this clone: Its antigen is still unknown.

Sequenced material: PBMCs. The V gene is TRBV4-3, the J gene TRBJ2-7; perhaps TRBD1 as D (5 bases). The sequence was collected from a man aged 40-49 years in good health and CMV-seronegative. The CDR3 loop is CASSSMTASYEQYF. The CDR3, as DNA: TGCGCCAGCAGCTCCATGACAGCCTCCTACGAGCAGTACTTC.